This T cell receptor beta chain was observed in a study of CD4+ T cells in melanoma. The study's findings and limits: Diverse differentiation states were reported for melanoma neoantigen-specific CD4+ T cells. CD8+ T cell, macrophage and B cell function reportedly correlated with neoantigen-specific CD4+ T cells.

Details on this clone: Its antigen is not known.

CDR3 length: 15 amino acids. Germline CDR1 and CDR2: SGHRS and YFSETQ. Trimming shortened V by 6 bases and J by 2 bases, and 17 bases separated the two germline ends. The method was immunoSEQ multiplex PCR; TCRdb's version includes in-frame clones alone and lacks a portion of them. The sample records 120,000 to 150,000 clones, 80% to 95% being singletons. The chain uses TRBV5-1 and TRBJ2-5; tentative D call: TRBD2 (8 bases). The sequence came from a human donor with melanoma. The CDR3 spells CASTSGGGGQETQYF. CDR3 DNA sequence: TGCGCCAGCACCTCGGGAGGGGGCGGACAAGAGACCCAGTACTTC.